This record covers a single T cell receptor (beta chain). These data originate in a study of T cell changes during pregnancy in multiple sclerosis. This CDR3 has 17 amino acids. The germline gives CDR1 SGHAT, CDR2 FQNNGV. V was clipped by 5 bases and J by 0 bases; unmatched bases: 6. Clones were sequenced by immunoSEQ multiplex PCR, and TCRdb holds only the in-frame ones, with some missing. The profile shows tens of thousands of clones, 90% to 95% of them singletons. The clonotype was recovered from a female donor with multiple sclerosis, enrolled in a pregnancy study. This specimen consisted of peripheral blood, obtained in the third trimester of pregnancy. V is TRBV11-2 and J is TRBJ2-1; 11 bases line up with TRBD2. CDR3 nucleotides: TGTGCCAGCAGCGTCGGGACTAGCGGAAGCTCCTACAATGAGCAGTTCTTC. It translates to CASSVGTSGSSYNEQFF.